The clone carrying this TCR beta chain was recorded many times. What it binds is unknown. The sample belongs to a study of identical twins. One entry per CDR3 protein, called by TCRdb with MiXCR from the 5' RACE reads. The table records a few hundred thousand distinct CDR3 sequences, 9% to 15% of them present only once. Overall study results and limits: Possibly, invariant MAIT and iNKT cells partly confounded zero-insertion analyses.

The data also belong to a second study, concerning yellow fever vaccine responses in identical twins.

The sample taken for sequencing was CD8+ T cells sorted from blood. The receptor was derived from a woman between 18 and 29 years old in good health.

The CDR3 sequence: CASSLASGVHTEAFF. The CDR3 coding sequence is TGTGCCAGCAGCTTGGCCTCGGGGGTGCACACTGAAGCTTTCTTT. This rearrangement joins TRBV5-5 to TRBJ1-1, with D perhaps TRBD1 (5 bases). Trimming left V 0 bases short and J 3 bases short, with 12 bases between. The length of the CDR3 is 15 residues. Germline V gene lookup returns CDR1 SGHKS and CDR2 YYEKEE (reference sequence).